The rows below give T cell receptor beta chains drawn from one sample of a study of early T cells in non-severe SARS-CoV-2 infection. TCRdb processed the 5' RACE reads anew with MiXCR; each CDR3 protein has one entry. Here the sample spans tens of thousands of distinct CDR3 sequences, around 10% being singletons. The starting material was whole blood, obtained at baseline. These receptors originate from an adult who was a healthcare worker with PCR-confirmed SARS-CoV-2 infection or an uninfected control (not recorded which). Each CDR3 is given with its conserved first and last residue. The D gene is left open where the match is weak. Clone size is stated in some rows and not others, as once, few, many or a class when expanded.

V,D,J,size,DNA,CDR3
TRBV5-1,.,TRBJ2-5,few,TGCGCCAGCAGCTTGAGTCCAAGCTCCGGAGAGACCCAGTACTTC,CASSLSPSSGETQYF
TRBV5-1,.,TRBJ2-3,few,TGCGCCAGCAGCTTGGCAGTGAAAGGGGAGTCAGATACGCAGTATTTT,CASSLAVKGESDTQYF
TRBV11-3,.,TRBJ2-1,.,TGTGCCAGCAGCTTAGGGGGATCTGAGCAGTTCTTC,CASSLGGSEQFF
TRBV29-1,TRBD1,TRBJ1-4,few,TGCAGCCCCCCGGAGGGGACAGGGGATGAAAAACTGTTTTTT,CSPPEGTGDEKLFF
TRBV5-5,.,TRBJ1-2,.,TGTGCCAGCGGCTATGACACTAACTATGGCTACACCTTC,CASGYDTNYGYTF
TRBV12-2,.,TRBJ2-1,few,TGTGCAAGTCGCTACCCAGCGGGGACCTACAATGAGCAGTTCTTC,CASRYPAGTYNEQFF
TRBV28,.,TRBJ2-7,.,TGTGCCAGCAGTTTGACGGGAACTGTCTACGAGCAGTACTTC,CASSLTGTVYEQYF
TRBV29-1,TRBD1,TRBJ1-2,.,TGCAGCGTCGCCGGGACAGGGGTCCGTGGCTACACCTTC,CSVAGTGVRGYTF
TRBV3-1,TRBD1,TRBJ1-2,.,TGTGCCAGCAGCCCTACCGGGACAGGAGGCGGCTACACCTTC,CASSPTGTGGGYTF
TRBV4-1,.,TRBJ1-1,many,TGCGCCAGCAGCCAACCACCGGGACACACGAACACTGAAGCTTTCTTT,CASSQPPGHTNTEAFF
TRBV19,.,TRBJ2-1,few,TGTGCCAGTAGTGGCAGGGGCTACAATGAGCAGTTCTTC,CASSGRGYNEQFF
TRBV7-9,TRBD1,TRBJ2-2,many,TGTGCCAGCAGCTTAGCTTCAGGGGGCCCCGGGGAGCTGTTTTTT,CASSLASGGPGELFF
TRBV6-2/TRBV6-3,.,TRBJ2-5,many,TGTGCCAGCAGATCTCAGGGGAGGAGAGAGACCCAGTACTTC,CASRSQGRRETQYF
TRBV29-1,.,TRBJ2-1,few,TGCAGCGCATCTTTCATAAGTGAGCAGTTCTTC,CSASFISEQFF
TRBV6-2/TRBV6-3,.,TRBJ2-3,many,TGTGCCAGCAGTTTTGAGACAGATACGCAGTATTTT,CASSFETDTQYF
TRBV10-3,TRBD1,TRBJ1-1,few,TGTGCCATCAGTTACACCACAGGGGCGAACACTGAAGCTTTCTTT,CAISYTTGANTEAFF
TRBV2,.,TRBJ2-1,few,TGTGCCAGCAGGCAGACTACTACCGGGACTTTGAATGAGCAGTTCTTC,CASRQTTTGTLNEQFF
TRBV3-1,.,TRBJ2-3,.,TGTGCCAGCAGCCACGACCGTCTTAGGCGGCAGTATTTT,CASSHDRLRRQYF
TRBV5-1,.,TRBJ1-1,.,TGCGCCAGCAGCGAAGGACAGCCGGGCACTGAAGCTTTCTTT,CASSEGQPGTEAFF
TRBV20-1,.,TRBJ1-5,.,TGCAGTGCTAGCGGCGGTAGCAATCAGCCCCAGCATTTT,CSASGGSNQPQHF
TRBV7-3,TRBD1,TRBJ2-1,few,TGTGCCAGCAGCCCTAACCCCAGGGGGAGCTCCTACAATGAGCAGTTCTTC,CASSPNPRGSSYNEQFF
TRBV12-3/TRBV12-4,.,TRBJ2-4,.,TGTGCCAGCAGTTTAGTCCGCGGCAGGTTCATGGACATTCAGTACTTC,CASSLVRGRFMDIQYF